This T cell receptor beta chain was observed in a study of T cell changes during pregnancy in multiple sclerosis. This CDR3 comprises 14 residues. V shed 9 bases, J shed 4 bases, and the junction held 9 bases outside the gene matches. Germline V gene data show CDR1 as LNHDA and CDR2 as SQIVND (reference sequence). Generated by immunoSEQ multiplex PCR, the TCRdb table keeps only in-frame clones and is missing some. The sample contains roughly 29,000 clones, roughly nine tenths of which appear only once. Specimen: CD8+ T cells from peripheral blood mononuclear cells, collected before pregnancy. The chain is built from TRBV19 and TRBJ1-2, with TRBD1 matching 9 bases. The receptor was isolated from a female donor with multiple sclerosis, enrolled in a pregnancy study. CDR3 in DNA: TGTGCCAGCTATCGGGACAGGGAGGGCTATGGCTACACCTTC. Amino acid sequence: CASYRDREGYGYTF.